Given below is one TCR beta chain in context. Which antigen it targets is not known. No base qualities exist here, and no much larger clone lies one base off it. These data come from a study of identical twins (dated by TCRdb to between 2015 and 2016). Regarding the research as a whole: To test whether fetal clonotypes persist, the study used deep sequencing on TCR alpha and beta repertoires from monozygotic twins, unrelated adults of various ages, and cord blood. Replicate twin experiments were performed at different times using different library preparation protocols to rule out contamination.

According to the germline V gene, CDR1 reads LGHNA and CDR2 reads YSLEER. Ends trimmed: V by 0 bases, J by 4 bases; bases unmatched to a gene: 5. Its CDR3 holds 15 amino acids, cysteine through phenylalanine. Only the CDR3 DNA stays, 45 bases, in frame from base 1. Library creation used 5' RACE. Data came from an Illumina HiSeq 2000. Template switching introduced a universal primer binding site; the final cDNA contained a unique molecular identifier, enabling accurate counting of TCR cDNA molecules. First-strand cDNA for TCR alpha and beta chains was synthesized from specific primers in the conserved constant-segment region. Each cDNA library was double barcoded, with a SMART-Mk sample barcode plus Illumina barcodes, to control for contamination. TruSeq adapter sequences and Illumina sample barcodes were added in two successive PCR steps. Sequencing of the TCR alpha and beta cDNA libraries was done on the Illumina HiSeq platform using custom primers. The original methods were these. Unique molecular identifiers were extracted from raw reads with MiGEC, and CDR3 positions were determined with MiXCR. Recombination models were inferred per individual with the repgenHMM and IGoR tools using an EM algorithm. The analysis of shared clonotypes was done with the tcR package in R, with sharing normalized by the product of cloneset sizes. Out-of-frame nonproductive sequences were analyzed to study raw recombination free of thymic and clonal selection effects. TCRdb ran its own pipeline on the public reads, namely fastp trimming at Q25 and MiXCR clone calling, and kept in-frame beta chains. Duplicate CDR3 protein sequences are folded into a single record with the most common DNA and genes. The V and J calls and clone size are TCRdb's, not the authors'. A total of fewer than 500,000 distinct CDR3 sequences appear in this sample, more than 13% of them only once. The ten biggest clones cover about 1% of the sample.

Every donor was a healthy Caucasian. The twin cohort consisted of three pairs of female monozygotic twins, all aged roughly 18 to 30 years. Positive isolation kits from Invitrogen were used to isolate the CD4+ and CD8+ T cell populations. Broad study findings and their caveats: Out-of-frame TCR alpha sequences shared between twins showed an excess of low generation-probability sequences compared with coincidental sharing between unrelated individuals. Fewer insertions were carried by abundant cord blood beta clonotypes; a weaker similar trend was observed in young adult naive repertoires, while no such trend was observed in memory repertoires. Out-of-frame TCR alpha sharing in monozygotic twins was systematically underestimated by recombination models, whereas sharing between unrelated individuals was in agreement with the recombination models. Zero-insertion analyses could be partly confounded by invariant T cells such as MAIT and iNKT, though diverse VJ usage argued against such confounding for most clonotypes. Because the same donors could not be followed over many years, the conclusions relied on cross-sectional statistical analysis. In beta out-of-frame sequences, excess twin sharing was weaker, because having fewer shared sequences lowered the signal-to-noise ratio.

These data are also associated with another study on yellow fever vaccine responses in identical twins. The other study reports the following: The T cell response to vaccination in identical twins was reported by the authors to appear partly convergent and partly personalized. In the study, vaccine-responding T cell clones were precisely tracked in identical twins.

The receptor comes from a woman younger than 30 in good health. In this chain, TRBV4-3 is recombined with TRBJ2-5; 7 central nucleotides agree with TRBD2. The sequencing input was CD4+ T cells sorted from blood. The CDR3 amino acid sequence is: CASSQEGRERETQYF. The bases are TGCGCCAGCAGCCAAGAAGGGCGGGAGCGAGAGACCCAGTACTTC.